This TCR beta chain was found in a study of T-cell memory formation after mild COVID-19. In germline, CDR1 is SEHNR, CDR2 FQNEAQ (reference sequence). This CDR3 comprises 13 residues. Trimming took off 2 bases at V and 7 bases at J, with 8 bases between the two ends. Study-wide findings and caveats: Pre-infection memory held some responding clones, suggesting pre-existing cross-reactive T cells responded. Contracting CD4+ clones sat mainly in CM and EM; CD8+ in EMRA. Nothing confirmed that second-wave clones peaking on day 37 were specific for SARS-CoV-2.

TCRdb redid the calling of the 5' RACE reads with MiXCR, one entry per CDR3 protein. The sample yields under 250,000 distinct CDR3 sequences, 15% seen once. With regard to this clonotype: What it binds is not known.

This TCR was recovered from an adult woman who had mild COVID-19 (a few samples of this study predate the infection). Cell type and time point are not known. The rearrangement uses TRBV7-9 and TRBJ2-2; D possibly corresponds to TRBD1 (6 bases). Source material: PBMCs or a T cell subset sorted from them (not recorded which). The CDR3 DNA is TGTGCCAGCAGCTTACAGGGGTTCGGGGAGCTGTTTTTT. It encodes CASSLQGFGELFF.